The 2 T cell receptor beta chains below all came from one sample that was sequenced in a study of cytomegalovirus exposure and HLA in healthy donors. Primers included in the PCR were 60 Vbeta and 13 Jbeta primers. This table comes from immunoSEQ multiplex PCR, and its TCRdb copy is limited to in-frame clones, with some not included. This sample has over 150,000 clones; 75% occur once, and the top ten carry over 1.2%. The sample comprised PBMCs. The receptors here all came from a man aged 18 to 30 in good health and CMV-seronegative.

The chain combines TRBV7-2 with TRBJ2-6; 7 nucleotides match TRBD1. The CDR3 loop spans 15 amino acids. CDR1 is SGHTA, CDR2 FQGNSA, per germline. The junction had 1 base not matched to a gene; V was cut back by 4 bases and J by 1 base. CDR3: CASSSTGSGANVLTF. Here the CDR3 DNA reads TGTGCCAGCAGCTCGACAGGGTCTGGGGCCAACGTCCTGACTTTC. Combining the CDR3 with reference TRBV7-2 and TRBJ2-6 gives the whole variable domain GAGVSQSPSNKVTEKGKDVELRCDPISGHTALYWYRQSLGQGLEFLIYFQGNSAPDKSGLPSDRFSAERTGGSVSTLTIQRTQQEDSAVYLCASSSTGSGANVLTFGAGSRLTVL.

J is TRBJ1-2 and V is TRBV6-5; possible D gene TRBD1, 5 bases. The CDR3 loop spans 14 amino acids. Germline V CDR1 and CDR2: MNHEY, SVGAGI. The ends were cut back, 2 bases at V and 7 bases at J, with 14 bases in the middle. For the CDR3, the DNA is TGTGCCAGCAGTTACCCCCCAGGGTTAGGTGGCTACACCTTC. Translating it yields CASSYPPGLGGYTF.